This TCR beta chain was sequenced for a study of blood T cells in healthy people across ages. Next came a second PCR, run for roughly 6 to 11 cycles, which used a sample-barcoded 5' primer along with a J-beta primer mix. TCRdb re-called the 5' RACE reads through MiXCR, storing one row per CDR3 protein. The sample yields fewer than 1 million distinct CDR3 sequences, approximately 44% seen once. This CDR3 has 12 residues. The germline V gene has CDR1 DFQATT and CDR2 SNEGSKA (reference sequence). Turning to this clonotype: The junction and the germline gene differ at one end; a read error may be behind it.

This receptor was identified in a man aged 55-75 years in good health. The chain couples TRBV20-1 to TRBJ2-2; tentative D call: TRBD2 (5 bases). Specimen: blood. CDR3 in DNA: TGCAGTGCTAGAGCGGCGGACGGGGATCTGTTTTTT. It translates to CSARAADGDLFF.